This T cell receptor beta chain was captured in a study of CXCR3-negative and CXCR3-positive naive CD8 T cells. Study-wide findings and caveats: Fresh PBMCs were used in most assays, and CXCR3 expression partially decreased after cryopreservation.

Comment on this clonotype: Its antigen is currently unknown.

Each TRB cDNA library was prepared by 5' RACE (with UMI labels). TCRdb reprocessed the 5' RACE reads, with one entry per CDR3 protein and no DNA. The sample table includes approximately 41,000 distinct CDR3 sequences. The V gene's germline CDR1 is LGHDT and CDR2 YNNKEL (reference sequence). The CDR3 covers 13 residues. The sample taken for sequencing was memory CD8+ T cells from blood. The sequence was collected from a human donor in good health. Some clones in this sample may be carry-over from other donors' samples. The chain uses TRBV3-1 and TRBJ2-5; TCRdb's D call of TRBD1 is untestable without DNA. CDR3 region: CASSPPPDSILYF.